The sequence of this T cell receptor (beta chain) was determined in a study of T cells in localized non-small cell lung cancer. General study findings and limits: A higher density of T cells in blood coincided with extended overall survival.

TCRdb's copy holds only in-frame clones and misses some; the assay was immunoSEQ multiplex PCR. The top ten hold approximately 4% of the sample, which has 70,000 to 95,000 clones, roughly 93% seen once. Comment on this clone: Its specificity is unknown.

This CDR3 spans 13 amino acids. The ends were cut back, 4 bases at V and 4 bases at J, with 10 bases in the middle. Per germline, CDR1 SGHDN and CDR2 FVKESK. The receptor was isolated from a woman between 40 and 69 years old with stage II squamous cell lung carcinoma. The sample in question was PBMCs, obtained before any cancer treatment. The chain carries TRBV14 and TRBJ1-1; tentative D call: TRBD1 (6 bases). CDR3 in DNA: TGTGCCAGCAGCCCGGGACAAAGCACTGAAGCTTTCTTT. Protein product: CASSPGQSTEAFF. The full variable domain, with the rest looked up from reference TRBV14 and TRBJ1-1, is EAGVTQFPSHSVIEKGQTVTLRCDPISGHDNLYWYRRVMGKEIKFLLHFVKESKQDESGMPNNRFLAERTGGTYSTLKVQPAELEDSGVYFCASSPGQSTEAFFGQGTRLTVV.